The 27 T cell receptor beta chains in this list originate from one sample, sequenced in a study of response to subunit inactivated influenza vaccine (dated by TCRdb to the late 2010s). Libraries were prepared through RT-PCR. Sequencing was carried out with an Illumina HiSeq 2500. TCRdb reprocessed the public reads (quality trimming at Q25 with fastp, clone calling with MiXCR) and kept in-frame beta chains. Rows are combined by CDR3 protein, so each entry shows the most common genes and DNA. The sample profile shows 400,000 to 650,000 distinct CDR3 sequences; 7.2% of them were found once. About an eighth of the sample comes from the top ten. Specimen: PBMCs from blood, collected less than 25 months after vaccination. Every receptor here comes from a man aged 45 to 75 who received an inactivated influenza vaccine. Donor details come from another sample of the same person, matched by shared clones.

CDR3 DNA: TGCGCCAGCAGCTGGAAGACTAGCGGGAGCACAGATACGCAGTATTTT. It specifies CASSWKTSGSTDTQYF. This chain connects TRBV5-1 to TRBJ2-3; TRBD2 agrees at 10 bases. Germline V lookup: CDR1 SGHRS, CDR2 YFSETQ. Losses at the gene ends were 3 bases for V and 0 bases for J; bases not matched to a gene: 4. This CDR3 region has 16 residues.

This clonotype was counted a few times. The chain recombines TRBV4-3 with TRBJ2-3; perhaps TRBD2 as D (8 bases). CDR3 length: 17 amino acids. V was clipped by 2 bases and J by 2 bases, with 17 bases between them. CDR1 and CDR2 (germline): LGHNA, YSLEER. CDR3 residues: CASSQKGAGGVTDTQYF. The CDR3 nucleotides are TGCGCCAGCAGCCAAAAGGGGGCGGGGGGCGTCACAGATACGCAGTATTTT.

This chain joins TRBV6-2 or TRBV6-3 and TRBJ2-1; maybe TRBD1 (6 bases). The CDR3 covers 13 residues. Germline assignment: CDR1 MNHEY and CDR2 SVGEGT. The ends were cut back, 8 bases at V and 6 bases at J, with 14 bases in the middle. The CDR3 nucleotides read TGTGCCAGCTGGACAGTGCCAGGCAATGAGCAGTTCTTC. Translating it yields CASWTVPGNEQFF.

This clonotype was seen a handful of times. The chain has TRBV20-1 and TRBJ2-3; 7 nucleotides match TRBD2. This CDR3 is 14 amino acids long. V gave up 5 bases and J gave up 6 bases; unmatched junction bases: 11. Germline assignment: CDR1 DFQATT and CDR2 SNEGSKA (reference sequence). As DNA, the CDR3 is TGCAGTGCTCGAAGCGGGGACGGCGTGGATACGCAGTATTTT. The encoded protein is CSARSGDGVDTQYF.

This clonotype was seen repeatedly, ten times or more. This chain links TRBV6-6 with TRBJ2-7; D is ambiguous. V was shortened by 7 bases and J by 1 base, with 11 bases between the two germline ends. Germline V gene data show CDR1 as MNHNY and CDR2 as SVGAGI (reference sequence). CDR3 length equals 13 residues. CDR3 sequence: CASNTGPSYEQYF. CDR3 coding DNA: TGTGCCAGCAATACCGGGCCTTCCTACGAGCAGTACTTC.

This chain joins TRBV3-1 and TRBJ1-5; D gene uncertain. Trimming stripped 1 base from V and 6 bases from J, with 7 bases between. This CDR3 has 13 amino acids. Germline V lookup: CDR1 LGHDT, CDR2 YNNKEL (reference sequence). CDR3 region: CASSQGRGQPQHF. The DNA of the CDR3 is TGTGCCAGCAGCCAAGGCCGAGGTCAGCCCCAGCATTTT.

The chain links TRBV7-8 to TRBJ2-3; 11 positions agree with TRBD2. J lost 2 bases, V lost 3 bases, and 4 bases had no gene match. The CDR3 has 16 residues. Germline-derived CDR1 and CDR2 are SGHVS and FQNEAQ. As DNA, the CDR3 is TGTGCCAGCAGCTTTCTGGGACTAGCGGACACAGATACGCAGTATTTT. This codes for CASSFLGLADTDTQYF.

V usage is TRBV7-9 and J usage is TRBJ2-7, with TRBD2 matching over 12 bases. Germline lookup yields CDR1 SEHNR and CDR2 FQNEAQ (reference sequence). This CDR3 has 15 residues. Trimming cost V 4 bases and J 2 bases; bases outside gene matches: 3. Here the CDR3 reads CASSSTSGRTYEQYF. In nucleotides, the CDR3 is TGTGCCAGCAGCTCTACTAGCGGGAGGACCTACGAGCAGTACTTC.

This clonotype showed up just a few times. This rearrangement joins TRBV7-2 to TRBJ1-2; D not certain. This CDR3 comprises 12 residues. Germline-derived CDR1 and CDR2 are SGHTA and FQGNSA. V was pared by 3 bases and J by 4 bases, with 6 bases between. Here the CDR3 reads CASSLRSYGYTF. The CDR3 DNA follows: TGTGCCAGCAGCTTGAGGAGCTATGGCTACACCTTC.

The CDR3 nucleotides are TGTGCCAGCAGGACGGGACAGGGGGACGAGACCCAGTACTTC. Residues: CASRTGQGDETQYF. The rearrangement uses TRBV2 and TRBJ2-5; 11 bases agree with TRBD1. Germline V gene sequence: CDR1 SNHLY, CDR2 FYNNEI. Trimming took 6 bases from V and 5 from J; bases not matched to a gene: 5. This CDR3 has 14 residues. The full variable domain, rest sourced from reference TRBV2 and TRBJ2-5, is EPEVTQTPSHQVTQMGQEVILRCVPISNHLYFYWYRQILGQKVEFLVSFYNNEISEKSEIFDDQFSVERPDGSNFTLKIRSTKLEDSAMYFCASRTGQGDETQYFGPGTRLLVL.

This clonotype was seen ten or more times. The CDR3 spells CASRYRGLADTQYF. CDR3 DNA sequence: TGTGCCAGCAGATACAGGGGGCTGGCAGATACGCAGTATTTT. This chain joins TRBV12-3 or TRBV12-4 and TRBJ2-3; TRBD1 agrees at 9 bases. CDR3 length: 14 residues. V trimming: 6 bases; J trimming: 4 bases; junction bases outside the gene matches: 5.

This clonotype showed up many times. This chain connects TRBV15 to TRBJ2-1, with 7 nucleotides matching TRBD2. This CDR3 has 16 amino acids. Trimming took 4 bases from V and 9 from J; bases not matched to a gene: 15. The germline gives CDR1 LNHNV, CDR2 YYDKDF (reference sequence). The CDR3 here is CATSKGTSTSSFEQFF. The DNA for the CDR3 is TGTGCCACCAGCAAAGGAACTTCGACTAGCTCGTTTGAGCAGTTCTTC.

This clonotype showed up just a few times. V usage is TRBV20-1 and J usage is TRBJ2-6; no reliable D call. The germline V gene encodes CDR1 DFQATT and CDR2 SNEGSKA (reference sequence). The V end was cut by 3 bases, the J end by 0 bases, with 6 bases between. The CDR3 consists of 14 residues. The CDR3 reads CSASPASGANVLTF. In DNA form, the CDR3 reads TGCAGTGCTAGCCCCGCCTCTGGGGCCAACGTCCTGACTTTC.

This clonotype was seen more than once but under ten times. The J gene is TRBJ2-3, the V gene TRBV7-2; a possible D gene is TRBD2 (6 bases). Per germline, CDR1 SGHTA and CDR2 FQGNSA. V was trimmed by 3 bases and J by 4 bases, leaving 14 bases between them. This CDR3 is 15 amino acids long. The CDR3 loop reads CASSLEGGIPDTQYF. The CDR3 DNA sequence: TGTGCCAGCAGCTTGGAGGGCGGGATCCCAGATACGCAGTATTTT.

This clonotype occurred a few times. The CDR3 sequence is CASSLGSLAGGQETQYF. CDR3 DNA sequence: TGTGCCAGCAGCTTAGGTTCCCTAGCGGGGGGCCAAGAGACCCAGTACTTC. This chain uses TRBV7-2 with TRBJ2-5; TRBD2 matches 11 bases. Germline V lookup: CDR1 SGHTA, CDR2 FQGNSA. V was pared by 1 base and J by 1 base, with 5 bases of the junction left unmatched. This CDR3 contains 17 residues.

The rearrangement joins TRBV9 to TRBJ1-1; D call uncertain. Germline CDR1 reads SGDLS; CDR2 reads YYNGEE. The V end was cut by 0 bases, the J end by 3 bases, with 18 bases between. This CDR3 has 17 residues. The CDR3 coding sequence is TGTGCCAGCAGCGTAGCTACTTTGGGTGGGATTGACACTGAAGCTTTCTTT. Translating gives CASSVATLGGIDTEAFF.

This clonotype was detected a few times. V gene TRBV12-3 or TRBV12-4 combines with J gene TRBJ2-5, with D perhaps matching TRBD1 (7 bases). Trimming removed 8 bases from V and 4 bases from J, with 17 bases in between. CDR3 length: 14 residues. In nucleotides, the CDR3 is TGTGCCAGCTGGGCAGGGGGGTGGGTAGAGACCCAGTACTTC. The encoded protein is CASWAGGWVETQYF.

The chain has TRBV6-5 and TRBJ1-6; possible D gene TRBD1, 5 bases. CDR1 is MNHEY, CDR2 SVGAGI, per germline. CDR3 size: 17 residues. Trimming left V 0 bases short and J 9 bases short, with 18 bases between. The CDR3 DNA sequence: TGTGCCAGCAGTTACTCGGCAGGGTGGGAACAAGGTTCACCCCTCCACTTT. Its translation is CASSYSAGWEQGSPLHF.

The V and J genes are TRBV2 and TRBJ2-3, with D perhaps TRBD2 (5 bases). Trimming shortened V by 6 bases and J by 0 bases, and 7 bases separated the two germline ends. CDR3 length: 13 residues. CDR1 is SNHLY and CDR2 is FYNNEI in the germline V gene. CDR3 DNA sequence: TGTGCCAGCAGCGGACTGAGCACAGATACGCAGTATTTT. It yields the protein CASSGLSTDTQYF.

This clonotype was observed a handful of times. The chain combines TRBV27 with TRBJ1-2; 10 positions match TRBD1. CDR3 size: 15 residues. The J segment lost 4 bases and the V segment lost 6 bases, leaving 8 bases of the junction unmatched. Per the germline V gene, CDR1 is MNHEY and CDR2 is SMNVEV (reference sequence). CDR3 amino acids: CASSITTGGIYGYTF. The DNA of the CDR3 is TGTGCCAGCAGCATAACGACAGGGGGCATCTATGGCTACACCTTC.

This clonotype was picked up many times. This chain uses TRBV29-1 with TRBJ2-1; TRBD1 aligns across 9 bases. V lost 7 bases to trimming and J lost 9 bases; unmatched junction nucleotides: 4. From germline, CDR1 is SQVTM and CDR2 ANQGSEA. The CDR3 consists of 11 residues. CDR3 loop: CSGGQGSEQFF. The CDR3 DNA reads TGCAGCGGGGGACAGGGAAGTGAGCAGTTCTTC.

The chain employs TRBV5-1 and TRBJ2-2, with 8 bases that match TRBD1. V trimming: 4 bases; J trimming: 6 bases; junction bases outside the gene matches: 5. From germline, CDR1 is SGHRS and CDR2 YFSETQ. CDR3 length equals 14 residues. The CDR3 coding sequence is TGCGCCAGCAGCGCGACAGGGGTTTCCGGGGAGCTGTTTTTT. This translates into CASSATGVSGELFF.

In this sample, this clonotype turned up many times. The genes are TRBV27 and TRBJ2-1; no clear D gene. The germline V gene encodes CDR1 MNHEY and CDR2 SMNVEV (reference sequence). The V end lost 6 bases, the J end lost 4 bases, and 13 bases lay between the germline ends. This CDR3 spans 14 amino acids. The CDR3 region has the DNA TGTGCCAGCAGACCCGGAACAGCTTACAATGAGCAGTTCTTC. Its protein product is CASRPGTAYNEQFF.

V gene TRBV6-5 combines with J gene TRBJ2-7; 7 bases fit TRBD2. This CDR3 is built from 14 residues. V shed 0 bases and J 3 bases; nucleotides not matched to a gene: 2. The germline gives CDR1 MNHEY, CDR2 SVGAGI. This CDR3 is CASSYSAGVYEQYF. The CDR3 coding sequence is TGTGCCAGCAGTTACTCGGCGGGGGTCTACGAGCAGTACTTC.

The chain's CDR3 is CASSSVAGKEQYF. CDR3 nucleotide sequence: TGTGCCAGCAGCTCGGTGGCAGGGAAAGAGCAGTACTTC. J is TRBJ2-7 and V is TRBV3-1, with a possible D match to TRBD1 (5 bases). The germline V and J ends were trimmed by 5 bases and 7 bases, with 15 bases remaining between them. This CDR3 comprises 13 residues. From germline, CDR1 is LGHDT and CDR2 YNNKEL (reference sequence).

The sample holds many counts of this clonotype. This chain joins TRBV4-2 and TRBJ1-2; D is possibly TRBD1 (5 bases). CDR1 and CDR2 from the germline V gene are LGHNA and YNFKEQ. This CDR3 is 16 amino acids long. Trimming took 0 bases from V and 8 from J, leaving 19 bases between them. The DNA for the CDR3 is TGTGCCAGCAGCCAAGACGGGGCCCATTCTAGCGACGGCTACACCTTC. This encodes CASSQDGAHSSDGYTF.

This clonotype came up many times. This chain uses TRBV5-1 with TRBJ2-7, with D maybe TRBD1 (6 bases). CDR1 is SGHRS and CDR2 is YFSETQ in the germline V gene. This CDR3 comprises 16 residues. Trimming removed 5 bases from V and 5 bases from J, with 23 bases in between. Written as DNA, the CDR3 is TGCGCCAGCAGAACTGCTCCGGGACACCGAGTAGACGAGCAGTACTTC. Amino acids: CASRTAPGHRVDEQYF.